The 6 T cell receptor beta chains below were found in one sample sequenced in a study of identical twins. TCRdb fed the 5' RACE reads into MiXCR, producing one record per CDR3 protein. The data show roughly 750,000 distinct CDR3 sequences, around 20% seen once. These data are also associated with another study on T cells expressing NK-cell markers.

The sample taken for sequencing was PBMCs. All receptors come from a woman aged 18-29 years in good health.

The chain links TRBV9 to TRBJ2-5; TRBD1 is a possible D gene (6 bases). V was pared by 5 bases and J by 5 bases, with 19 bases between. CDR1 SGDLS and CDR2 YYNGEE come from the germline V gene. The CDR3 loop spans 15 amino acids. As DNA, the CDR3 is TGTGCCAGCAGTGTTAGTCCAGGGGAGTCGGAGACCCAGTACTTC. It specifies CASSVSPGESETQYF.

This clonotype was observed a few times. This chain joins TRBV11-2 and TRBJ2-1, with 7 nucleotides matching TRBD2. There are 15 residues in the CDR3. Germline V lookup: CDR1 SGHAT, CDR2 FQNNGV. With V trimmed by 7 bases and J by 2 bases, 8 bases remained unmatched. DNA for the CDR3: TGTGCCAGCAAGAACCTAGCGGCGCCCTACAATGAGCAGTTCTTC. It translates to CASKNLAAPYNEQFF.

The chain has TRBV5-6 and TRBJ2-7; the D gene is possibly TRBD1 (7 bases). V dropped 2 bases and J dropped 5 bases, with 17 bases sitting between them. The CDR3 loop spans 15 amino acids. Germline V lookup: CDR1 SGHDT, CDR2 YYEEEE. CDR3 in DNA: TGTGCCAGCAGCTTCAGGGGGGTCGAGGTCCACGAGCAGTACTTC. Its translation: CASSFRGVEVHEQYF. Complete variable domain (other parts from reference TRBV5-6 and TRBJ2-7): DAGVTQSPTHLIKTRGQQVTLRCSPKSGHDTVSWYQQALGQGPQFIFQYYEEEERQRGNFPDRFSGHQFPNYSSELNVNALLLGDSALYLCASSFRGVEVHEQYFGPGTRLTVT.

The V call is TRBV5-1, the J call TRBJ2-7; D not resolved. The germline gives CDR1 SGHRS, CDR2 YFSETQ. CDR3 size: 15 residues. V was shortened by 0 bases and J by 1 base, with 11 bases between the two germline ends. The CDR3, as DNA: TGCGCCAGCAGCTTGGTGGCAGACTCTTCCTACGAGCAGTACTTC. The encoded protein is CASSLVADSSYEQYF.

This sequence joins TRBV6-5 and TRBJ2-1; 7 bases agree with TRBD2. The length of the CDR3 is 17 residues. Germline V lookup: CDR1 MNHEY, CDR2 SVGAGI. The junction had 10 bases not matched to a gene; V was cut back by 0 bases and J by 5 bases. The CDR3 sequence is CASSYSWLGGGHNEQFF. The DNA for the CDR3 is TGTGCCAGCAGTTACTCGTGGTTGGGCGGGGGTCACAATGAGCAGTTCTTC.

This clonotype turned up a few times. The rearrangement uses TRBV20-1 and TRBJ1-5; 7 nucleotides agree with TRBD1. CDR3 length equals 14 residues. V shed 4 bases and J 3 bases; nucleotides not matched to a gene: 6. The germline V gene encodes CDR1 DFQATT and CDR2 SNEGSKA (reference sequence). The CDR3 nucleotides read TGCAGTGCTAATGACAGGGCTCCCAATCAGCCCCAGCATTTT. The encoded protein is CSANDRAPNQPQHF.